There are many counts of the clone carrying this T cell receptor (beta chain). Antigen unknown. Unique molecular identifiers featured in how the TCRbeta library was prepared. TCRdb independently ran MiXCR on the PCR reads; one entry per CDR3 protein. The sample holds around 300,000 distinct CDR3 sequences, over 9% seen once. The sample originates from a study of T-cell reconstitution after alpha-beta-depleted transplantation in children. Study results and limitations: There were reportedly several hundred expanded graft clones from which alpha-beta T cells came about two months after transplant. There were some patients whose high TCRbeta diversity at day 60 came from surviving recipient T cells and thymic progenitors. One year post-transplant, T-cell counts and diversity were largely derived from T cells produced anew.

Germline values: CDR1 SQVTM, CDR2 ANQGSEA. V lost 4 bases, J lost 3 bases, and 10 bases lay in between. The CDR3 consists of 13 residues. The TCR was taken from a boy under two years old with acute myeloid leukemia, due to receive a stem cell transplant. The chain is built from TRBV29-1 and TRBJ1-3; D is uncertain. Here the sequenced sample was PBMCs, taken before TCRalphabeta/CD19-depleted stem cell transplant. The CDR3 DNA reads TGCAGCGTTGCCCAGAACCTTGGAAACACCATATATTTT. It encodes CSVAQNLGNTIYF.